What follows are 7 T cell receptor beta chains derived from one specimen sequenced in a study of CD8 T cells in ankylosing spondylitis. TCRdb reprocessed the 5' RACE reads with MiXCR, giving one entry per CDR3 protein. The sample contains about 140,000 distinct CDR3 sequences, 25% to 35% of which appear only once. Sample: synovial fluid, either unsorted or a sorted T cell fraction (not recorded which). The receptors here all came from a male donor with ankylosing spondylitis.

The genes are TRBV5-4 and TRBJ2-3; D perhaps matches TRBD2 (5 bases). The V end lost 3 bases, the J end lost 0 bases, and 8 bases lay between the germline ends. Germline V gives CDR1 SGHNT, CDR2 YYREEE (reference sequence). This CDR3 is 14 amino acids long. CDR3 protein: CASSSGGSTDTQYF. DNA for the CDR3: TGTGCCAGCAGCTCCGGCGGGAGCACAGATACGCAGTATTTT.

V usage is TRBV18 and J usage is TRBJ1-1, with D perhaps matching TRBD1 (6 bases). CDR1 and CDR2 (germline): KGHSH, LQKENI. The CDR3 loop spans 15 amino acids. Trimming took 0 bases from V and 1 from J, leaving 9 bases between them. The CDR3 coding sequence is TGTGCCAGCTCACCACCGGACAGACAGAACACTGAAGCTTTCTTT. Its translation: CASSPPDRQNTEAFF.

The V call is TRBV11-2, the J call TRBJ1-4; D remains ambiguous. The CDR3 runs to 14 residues. Germline assignment: CDR1 SGHAT and CDR2 FQNNGV. Trimming pared 2 bases from V and 5 bases from J, leaving 9 bases between. This CDR3 is CASSLWPVNEKLFF. In DNA form, the CDR3 reads TGTGCCAGCAGCTTATGGCCAGTGAATGAAAAACTGTTTTTT.

The sample holds a few counts of this clonotype. The rearrangement links TRBV5-5 to TRBJ2-7; no clear D. Germline lookup yields CDR1 SGHKS and CDR2 YYEKEE (reference sequence). V was pared by 1 base and J by 5 bases, with 16 bases between. CDR3 size: 15 residues. Written as DNA, the CDR3 is TGTGCCAGCAGCTTGTCGTCCGGGCTCGTCCACGAGCAGTACTTC. This encodes CASSLSSGLVHEQYF.

This clonotype was counted many times. One end of the junction does not line up with germline, which may come from a read error. V and J are TRBV7-7 and TRBJ2-3, with no clear D. Per germline, CDR1 SSHAT and CDR2 FNYEAQ (reference sequence). There are 13 residues in the CDR3. The CDR3 DNA reads TGTGCTAGCAGCTTAGAAGGCACAGATACGCAGTATTTT. Translated, it gives CASSLEGTDTQYF. The complete variable domain, with remaining parts taken from reference TRBV7-7 and TRBJ2-3, reads GAGVSQSPRYKVTKRGQDVTLRCDPISSHATLYWYQQALGQGPEFLTYFNYEAQPDKSGLPSDRFSAERPEGSISTLTIQRTEQRDSAMYRCASSLEGTDTQYFGPGTRLTVL.

A few counts support this clonotype. The chain carries TRBV3-1 and TRBJ1-1; maybe TRBD1 (6 bases). This CDR3 has 15 residues. Germline lookup yields CDR1 LGHDT and CDR2 YNNKEL (reference sequence). Between the trimmed V and J ends, which lost 3 bases and 2 bases, there was a span of 13 bases. Here the CDR3 DNA reads TGTGCCAGCAGCCACCCAACACAGGGAAACACTGAAGCTTTCTTT. Translation gives CASSHPTQGNTEAFF.

J is TRBJ2-3 and V is TRBV5-1, with TRBD1 as a possible D gene (5 bases). The CDR3 has 17 amino acids. Trimming removed 0 bases at V and 4 bases at J, with 18 bases between. Germline V gene sequence: CDR1 SGHRS, CDR2 YFSETQ. The CDR3, as DNA: TGCGCCAGCAGCTTGGCCAGGAGCCTCAGGGTCCCAGATACGCAGTATTTT. As protein: CASSLARSLRVPDTQYF.